This T cell receptor (beta chain) is from a study of regulatory T cells in long-lasting Graves disease. General study points: Newly diagnosed Graves' patients had higher TCR diversity than persistent ones.

According to the study, TCR beta libraries were built with iRepertoire HTBI primers and CDR3-region Arm-PCR. Each CDR3 protein is one row after TCRdb ran MiXCR on the multiplex PCR reads. The table includes some 340,000 distinct CDR3 sequences, 20% to 25% detected once. On this clonotype: Its target is unknown.

Specified time point: persistent/refractory GD, antithyroid drugs over 5 years with positive TRAb. Extracted PBMC RNA gave rise to the TCR library. As a group, patients came from one endocrinology department in Xi'an, China. Staff drew roughly 10 milliliters of peripheral blood into EDTA tubes. This clonotype originated in a woman in her thirties or forties with Graves disease. The sample consisted of peripheral blood mononuclear cells (PBMCs), taken when the disease was refractory, from a patient treated with antithyroid drugs.

The DNA for the CDR3 is TGCGCCAGCAGCCGAATGGCGGGAGAGAGGACCGGGGAGCTGTTTTTT. Amino acid sequence: CASSRMAGERTGELFF. The chain has TRBV5-1 and TRBJ2-2, with 7 bases matching TRBD2. Germline CDR1 and CDR2: SGHRS and YFSETQ. Trimming cost V 4 bases and J 5 bases; bases outside gene matches: 11. The CDR3 covers 16 residues.